What follows are 15 T cell receptor beta chains derived from one specimen sequenced in a study of cytomegalovirus exposure and HLA in healthy donors. The PCR used 60 Vbeta and 13 Jbeta primers. Sequencing was performed with immunoSEQ multiplex PCR; in TCRdb, only in-frame clones are kept and a portion is missing. The sample has roughly 170,000 clones; around 84% are singletons. Input material: PBMCs. These receptors came from a girl under 10 years old in good health and CMV-seropositive.

This chain connects TRBV20-1 to TRBJ2-1; no reliable D call. V dropped 7 bases and J dropped 3 bases, with 7 bases sitting between them. Germline V gives CDR1 DFQATT, CDR2 SNEGSKA (reference sequence). The CDR3 loop spans 11 amino acids. The CDR3 spells CSVPVYNEQFF. The CDR3 DNA sequence: TGCAGTGTACCAGTCTACAATGAGCAGTTCTTC.

The chain has TRBV11-2 and TRBJ1-1; weak D call: TRBD1 (6 bases). CDR1 and CDR2 (germline): SGHAT, FQNNGV. Deletions cut 1 base from V and 4 bases from J, with 16 bases between. The CDR3 runs 16 residues. CDR3 sequence (DNA): TGTGCCAGCAGCTTAGTTCAGGGGTTAGGGTTCACTGAAGCTTTCTTT. This encodes CASSLVQGLGFTEAFF. The full variable domain, its missing parts supplied by reference TRBV11-2 and TRBJ1-1, is EAGVAQSPRYKIIEKRQSVAFWCNPISGHATLYWYQQILGQGPKLLIQFQNNGVVDDSQLPKDRFSAERLKGVDSTLKIQPAKLEDSAVYLCASSLVQGLGFTEAFFGQGTRLTVV.

The rearrangement links TRBV11-3 to TRBJ2-7; weak D call: TRBD2 (5 bases). This CDR3 region has 15 residues. The germline CDR1 and CDR2 sequences are SGHNT and YENEEA. Trimming left V 4 bases short and J 6 bases short, with 19 bases between. CDR3 in amino acids: CASSSRTVPLIEQYF. CDR3 coding DNA: TGTGCCAGCAGCTCGAGGACTGTTCCATTAATCGAGCAGTACTTC.

V gene TRBV19 combines with J gene TRBJ2-1, with 15 bases lining up with TRBD2. V shed 2 bases, J shed 6 bases, and the junction held 8 bases outside the gene matches. The germline gives CDR1 LNHDA, CDR2 SQIVND (reference sequence). The CDR3 loop spans 18 amino acids. CDR3 nucleotide sequence: TGTGCCAGTAGTATACTAAGGGGACTAGCGGGAGGAAGCAATGAGCAGTTCTTC. This codes for CASSILRGLAGGSNEQFF. Together with reference TRBV19 and TRBJ2-1, the CDR3 gives the full variable domain: DGGITQSPKYLFRKEGQNVTLSCEQNLNHDAMYWYRQDPGQGLRLIYYSQIVNDFQKGDIAEGYSVSREKKESFPLTVTSAQKNPTAFYLCASSILRGLAGGSNEQFFGPGTRLTVL.

The chain combines TRBV4-1 with TRBJ1-2; no clear D gene. V was pared by 4 bases and J by 6 bases, with 9 bases between. Germline V gene data show CDR1 as MGHRA and CDR2 as YSYEKL. This CDR3 contains 12 residues. CDR3 DNA sequence: TGCGCCAGCAGCCTGAACGGGGATGGCTACACCTTC. Translating it yields CASSLNGDGYTF.

The chain recombines TRBV5-4 with TRBJ1-4; D gene uncertain. CDR1 and CDR2 (germline): SGHNT, YYREEE (reference sequence). Trimming shortened V by 4 bases and J by 0 bases, and 7 bases separated the two germline ends. This CDR3 is built from 14 residues. CDR3 bases: TGTGCCAGCAGCGGAGAAGCAACTAATGAAAAACTGTTTTTT. It encodes CASSGEATNEKLFF.

This clone was picked up one time. The chain recombines TRBV27 with TRBJ1-1; D may be TRBD1 (5 bases). Germline loops: CDR1 MNHEY, CDR2 SMNVEV (reference sequence). This CDR3 has 12 amino acids. The CDR3, as DNA: TGTGCAGCGGGGGTTATCGGCACTGAAGCTTTCTTT. This translates into CAAGVIGTEAFF.

This clone was detected a few times. The chain combines TRBV2 with TRBJ1-1; D is perhaps TRBD1 (5 bases). Germline V lookup: CDR1 SNHLY, CDR2 FYNNEI. Trimming removed 2 bases at V and 11 bases at J, with 12 bases between. The length of the CDR3 is 12 residues. The CDR3 loop reads CASSEFDSMAFF. CDR3 DNA: TGTGCCAGCAGTGAATTCGACAGTATGGCTTTCTTT.

The chain employs TRBV6-1 and TRBJ1-5, with D possibly being TRBD1 (5 bases). V was shortened by 6 bases and J by 0 bases, with 9 bases between the two germline ends. Germline CDR1 and CDR2: MNHNS and SASEGT. The CDR3 is 14 residues long. In DNA form, the CDR3 reads TGTGCCAGCAGGCAGACAGTTAGCAATCAGCCCCAGCATTTT. Translation: CASRQTVSNQPQHF.

V gene TRBV18 combines with J gene TRBJ1-2; D may be TRBD1 (6 bases). There are 15 residues in the CDR3. Germline assignment: CDR1 KGHSH and CDR2 LQKENI. Trimming stripped 0 bases from V and 5 bases from J, with 13 bases between. CDR3 sequence: CASSPPAGERYGYTF. CDR3 DNA: TGTGCCAGCTCACCACCGGCAGGGGAGAGGTATGGCTACACCTTC. Filled out from reference TRBV18 and TRBJ1-2, the complete variable domain reads NAGVMQNPRHLVRRRGQEARLRCSPMKGHSHVYWYRQLPEEGLKFMVYLQKENIIDESGMPKERFSAEFPKEGPSILRIQQVVRGDSAAYFCASSPPAGERYGYTFGSGTRLTVV.

The chain joins TRBV5-1 to TRBJ2-3; maybe TRBD2 (6 bases). Trimming cost V 7 bases and J 0 bases, with 21 bases left between them. The CDR3 is made up of 17 amino acids. CDR1 and CDR2 (germline): SGHRS, YFSETQ. The CDR3 spells CASGGLRGPFSTDTQYF. CDR3 in DNA: TGCGCCAGCGGGGGGTTGCGCGGGCCCTTTAGCACAGATACGCAGTATTTT.

V and J are TRBV19 and TRBJ2-1, with D maybe TRBD2 (7 bases). The germline CDR1 and CDR2 sequences are LNHDA and SQIVND (reference sequence). V lost 6 bases and J 1 base, leaving 16 bases between the germline ends. This CDR3 region has 16 residues. The CDR3 loop is CASRGGGSGSYNEQFF. The CDR3 region has the DNA TGTGCCAGTAGAGGGGGGGGGAGTGGGTCCTACAATGAGCAGTTCTTC.

The CDR3 coding sequence is TGCGCCAGCAGTGAGGATGGCATTAGAGGAGAAAAACTGTTTTTT. It translates to CASSEDGIRGEKLFF. The chain carries TRBV10-2 and TRBJ1-4; unclear D gene. The CDR3 consists of 15 residues. V lost 2 bases, J lost 8 bases, and 15 bases lay in between. Looked up from germline, CDR1 is WSHSY and CDR2 is SAAADI.

The rearrangement links TRBV19 to TRBJ2-2, with 14 bases fitting TRBD2. This CDR3 has 17 amino acids. Unmatched junction bases numbered 3, after V lost 5 bases and J lost 1 base. The germline V gene has CDR1 LNHDA and CDR2 SQIVND (reference sequence). Here the CDR3 DNA reads TGTGCCAGTAGTGCGGGACTAGCGGGAGAGAACACCGGGGAGCTGTTTTTT. It specifies CASSAGLAGENTGELFF.

V usage is TRBV29-1 and J usage is TRBJ1-1; D is undetermined. The V end lost 1 base, the J end lost 4 bases, and 13 bases lay between the germline ends. Germline-derived CDR1 and CDR2 are SQVTM and ANQGSEA. CDR3 length equals 14 residues. CDR3 nucleotide sequence: TGCAGCGTTGAAGCTCGAGGATACGGCACTGAAGCTTTCTTT. Its protein is CSVEARGYGTEAFF.